These T cell receptor beta chains were read from a single sample in a study of T cell responses to AZD1222 COVID-19 vaccine. TCRdb's table, derived via immunoSEQ multiplex PCR, lists solely in-frame clones and lacks some. The sample includes about 88,000 clones, 90% of them seen just once. Material: peripheral blood, obtained 28 days after the second AZD1222 dose. Receptors originate from an adult who received the AZD1222 COVID-19 vaccine. Each CDR3 is given with its conserved first and last residue.

v_call	j_call	cdr3_aa
TRBV13	TRBJ1-1	CASSILRGTEAFF
TRBV9	TRBJ1-3	CASSPHLLNSGNTIYF
TRBV10-1	TRBJ2-1	CASSDPTSGGYNEQFF
TRBV7-2	TRBJ1-2	CASSPGPGRGHGYTF
TRBV24-1	TRBJ2-5	CATSEGVGGRETQYF
TRBV27	TRBJ2-3	CASSLSLGVDTQYF
TRBV6-1	TRBJ2-5	CASSESGRETQYF
TRBV7-2	TRBJ1-1	CASSTKGTEAFF
TRBV28	TRBJ2-7	CATRGGLNEQYF
TRBV6-4	TRBJ1-4	CASSPERGRGEKLFF
TRBV6-2/TRBV6-3	TRBJ1-1	CASSSPSFGHTEAFF
TRBV7-6	TRBJ2-7	CASSLGGGRPLSEQYF
TRBV19	TRBJ2-1	CASSPGLAGGSEQFF
TRBV6-5	TRBJ1-1	CASSFGPINGRTEAFF
TRBV6-6	TRBJ1-1	CASSRQGREKGEAFF
TRBV7-2	TRBJ1-2	CASSWTGSLPEYGYTF
TRBV28	TRBJ1-5	CASCYQGSGNQPQHF
TRBV11-2	TRBJ1-1	CASSSVRIPSGGNTEAFF
TRBV3-1/TRBV3-2	TRBJ1-4	CASSQDRGKLFF
TRBV7-2	TRBJ2-1	CASSLDSSGPYNEQFF
TRBV6-2/TRBV6-3	TRBJ1-3	CASSYSSRNLGDTIYF
TRBV7-6	TRBJ2-3	CASSYNRVDTQYF
TRBV27	TRBJ1-1	CASRLNRAITEAFF
TRBV3-1/TRBV3-2	TRBJ1-1	CASSQDRTEAFF
TRBV4-3	TRBJ1-1	CASSQVRKTEAFF
TRBV3-1/TRBV3-2	TRBJ1-2	CASSHPTGQLYGYTF
TRBV15	TRBJ2-1	CATSSPGQSSYNEQFF
TRBV2	TRBJ1-2	CASKVVGGGYGYTF
TRBV5-1	TRBJ2-7	CASSFSGGEGEQYF
TRBV12-3/TRBV12-4	TRBJ2-3	CASSWQGADTQYF
TRBV12-3/TRBV12-4	TRBJ1-1	CASSAGYTEAFF
TRBV7-2	TRBJ1-5	CASSLRGANQPQHF
TRBV6-5	TRBJ1-4	CASSYSGQGYEKLFF
TRBV25-1	TRBJ1-6	CASRITGGGYNSPLHF
TRBV5-4	TRBJ1-2	CASSLKGSLNYGYTF
TRBV12-3/TRBV12-4	TRBJ1-2	CASSLGAYGYTF
TRBV19	TRBJ1-2	CASRDRGVYGYTF